The rows below give T cell receptor beta chains drawn from one sample of a study of T cell responses to AZD1222 COVID-19 vaccine. Method: immunoSEQ multiplex PCR; TCRdb's copy keeps in-frame clones and lacks some. The profile shows fewer than 150,000 clones, around 90% of them singletons. The sequenced sample was peripheral blood, obtained on day 0 of AZD1222 vaccination. These TCRs come from an adult in good health. CDR3s include the opening cysteine and the closing phenylalanine or tryptophan. The D gene is left open where the match is weak. Some rows mark clone size as missing; the rest say once, few, many or name a class of expanded clone.

TRBV6-4,TRBJ2-3,TRBD2,.,CASSDSGEGVDTQYF,TGTGCCAGCAGCGATAGCGGGGAAGGAGTAGATACGCAGTATTTT
TRBV7-9,TRBJ2-5,.,once,CASSLVEETQYF,TGTGCCAGCAGCTTAGTTGAGGAGACCCAGTACTTC
TRBV6-5,TRBJ1-6,.,.,CASSYSPRASGSPLHF,TGTGCCAGCAGTTACTCCCCGCGGGCTTCGGGCTCACCCCTCCACTTT
TRBV9,TRBJ1-3,.,few,CASSRDGQNTIYF,TGTGCCAGCAGCCGGGACGGACAAAACACCATATATTTT
TRBV5-1,TRBJ2-7,.,.,CASSLGSSSYEQYF,TGCGCCAGCAGCTTGGGTTCATCGTCCTACGAGCAGTACTTC
TRBV19,TRBJ1-2,.,.,CASSPLGPIYGYTF,TGTGCCAGTAGCCCTCTCGGTCCGATCTATGGCTACACCTTC
TRBV7-6,TRBJ1-3,.,.,CASSLSGEVLRSGNTIYF,TGTGCCAGCAGCTTATCCGGGGAGGTTCTACGCTCTGGAAACACCATATATTTT
TRBV10-1,TRBJ2-7,TRBD1,.,CASSDPGQGIREQYF,TGCGCCAGCAGTGACCCCGGACAGGGAATCCGCGAGCAGTACTTC
TRBV5-6,TRBJ1-6,TRBD1,.,CASSSRERGLGNSPLHF,TGTGCCAGCAGCTCCCGGGAGAGGGGGCTGGGTAATTCACCCCTCCACTTT
TRBV20-1,TRBJ1-6,.,.,CSASGPSSYNSPLHF,TGCAGTGCTAGTGGCCCGAGCTCCTATAATTCACCCCTCCACTTT
TRBV10-3,TRBJ2-7,TRBD2,.,CAIQAGEGYEQYF,TGTGCCATCCAAGCGGGAGAGGGTTACGAGCAGTACTTC
TRBV14,TRBJ2-1,.,.,CASSHLTGSWYVNEQFF,TGTGCCAGCAGCCACCTCACAGGGTCTTGGTACGTTAATGAGCAGTTCTTC
TRBV29-1,TRBJ1-4,.,.,CSVYVREFEKLFF,TGCAGCGTCTACGTCAGGGAATTTGAAAAACTGTTTTTT
TRBV6-1,TRBJ2-7,TRBD1,.,CASSAQPGQGAHEQYF,TGTGCCAGCAGTGCACAACCGGGACAGGGAGCCCACGAGCAGTACTTC
TRBV2,TRBJ2-3,.,.,CASRRGSTDTQYF,TGTGCCAGCAGGAGGGGCAGCACAGATACGCAGTATTTT
TRBV13,TRBJ1-2,TRBD1,.,CASTEWGTANYGYTF,TGTGCCAGCACCGAATGGGGGACAGCAAACTATGGCTACACCTTC